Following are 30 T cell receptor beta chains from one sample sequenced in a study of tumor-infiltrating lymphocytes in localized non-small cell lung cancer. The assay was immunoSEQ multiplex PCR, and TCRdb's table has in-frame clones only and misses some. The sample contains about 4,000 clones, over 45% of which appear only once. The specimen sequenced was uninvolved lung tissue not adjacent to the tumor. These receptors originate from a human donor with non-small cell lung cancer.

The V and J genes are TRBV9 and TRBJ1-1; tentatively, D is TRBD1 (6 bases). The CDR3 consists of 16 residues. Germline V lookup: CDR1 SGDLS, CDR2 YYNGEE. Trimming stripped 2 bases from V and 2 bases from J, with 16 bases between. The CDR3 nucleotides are TGTGCCAGCAGCGTTAAGGTGACAGGTGAAAACACTGAAGCTTTCTTT. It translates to CASSVKVTGENTEAFF.

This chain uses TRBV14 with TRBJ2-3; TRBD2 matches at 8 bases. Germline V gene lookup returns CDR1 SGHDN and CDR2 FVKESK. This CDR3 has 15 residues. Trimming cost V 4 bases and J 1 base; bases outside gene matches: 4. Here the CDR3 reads CASSPGLGGTDTQYF. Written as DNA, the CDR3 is TGTGCCAGCAGCCCGGGACTAGGGGGCACAGATACGCAGTATTTT. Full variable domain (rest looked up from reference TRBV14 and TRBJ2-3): EAGVTQFPSHSVIEKGQTVTLRCDPISGHDNLYWYRRVMGKEIKFLLHFVKESKQDESGMPNNRFLAERTGGTYSTLKVQPAELEDSGVYFCASSPGLGGTDTQYFGPGTRLTVL.

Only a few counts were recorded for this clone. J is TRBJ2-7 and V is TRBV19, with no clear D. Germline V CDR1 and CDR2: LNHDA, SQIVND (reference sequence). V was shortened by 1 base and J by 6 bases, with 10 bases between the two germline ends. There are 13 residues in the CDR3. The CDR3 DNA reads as TGTGCCAGTAGTATAGGACCGGTAGGCGAGCAGTACTTC. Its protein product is CASSIGPVGEQYF.

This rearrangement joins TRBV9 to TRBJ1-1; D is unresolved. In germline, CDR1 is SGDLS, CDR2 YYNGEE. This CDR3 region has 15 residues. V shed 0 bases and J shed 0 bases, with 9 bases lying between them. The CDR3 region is CASSVDGVMNTEAFF. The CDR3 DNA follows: TGTGCCAGCAGCGTAGACGGGGTTATGAACACTGAAGCTTTCTTT.

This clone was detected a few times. The CDR3: CASSLDIVGEAFF. Written as DNA, the CDR3 is TGCGCCAGCAGCTTGGATATAGTGGGGGAAGCTTTCTTT. The chain has TRBV5-1 and TRBJ1-1; D not resolved. Germline V gene data show CDR1 as SGHRS and CDR2 as YFSETQ. The length of the CDR3 is 13 residues. Trimming removed 0 bases at V and 8 bases at J, with 11 bases between.

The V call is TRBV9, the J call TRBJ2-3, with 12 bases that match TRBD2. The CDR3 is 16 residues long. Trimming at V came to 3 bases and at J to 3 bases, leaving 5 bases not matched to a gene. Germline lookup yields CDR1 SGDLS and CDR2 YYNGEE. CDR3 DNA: TGTGCCAGCAGCGCCGCTAGCGGGGGGGCGACAGATACGCAGTATTTT. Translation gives CASSAASGGATDTQYF.

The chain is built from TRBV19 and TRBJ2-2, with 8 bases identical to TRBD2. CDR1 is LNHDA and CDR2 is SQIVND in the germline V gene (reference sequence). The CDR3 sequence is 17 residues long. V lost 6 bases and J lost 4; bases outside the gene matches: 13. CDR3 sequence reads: CASSYRTTSVSTGELFF. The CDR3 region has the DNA TGTGCCAGTAGCTACCGGACGACTAGCGTTAGCACCGGGGAGCTGTTTTTT.

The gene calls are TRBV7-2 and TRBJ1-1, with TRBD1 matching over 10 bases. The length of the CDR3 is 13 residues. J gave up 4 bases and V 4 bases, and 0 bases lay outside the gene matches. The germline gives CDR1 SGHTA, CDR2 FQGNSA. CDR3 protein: CASSWTGGTEAFF. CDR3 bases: TGTGCCAGCAGCTGGACAGGGGGCACTGAAGCTTTCTTT.

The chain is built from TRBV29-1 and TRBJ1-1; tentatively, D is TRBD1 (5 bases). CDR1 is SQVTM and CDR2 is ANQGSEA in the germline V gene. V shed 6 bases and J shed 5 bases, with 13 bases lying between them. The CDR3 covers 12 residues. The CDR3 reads CSVRRGVTEAFF. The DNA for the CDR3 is TGCAGCGTCCGTAGAGGGGTGACTGAAGCTTTCTTT.

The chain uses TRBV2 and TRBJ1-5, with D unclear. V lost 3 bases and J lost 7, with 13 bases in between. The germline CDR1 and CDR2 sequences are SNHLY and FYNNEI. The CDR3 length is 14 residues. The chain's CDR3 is CASSEVGGIQPQHF. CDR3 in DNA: TGTGCCAGCAGTGAGGTGGGCGGAATCCAGCCCCAGCATTTT.

The CDR3: CASSLEGPSAVLTF. Here the CDR3 DNA reads TGTGCCAGCTCCTTAGAGGGGCCTTCGGCCGTTCTGACTTTC. The chain uses TRBV7-7 and TRBJ2-6, with D perhaps being TRBD1 or TRBD2 (5 bases each). The CDR3 runs 14 residues. V was clipped by 8 bases and J by 16 bases, with 24 bases between them. CDR1 and CDR2 (germline): SSHAT, FNYEAQ (reference sequence).

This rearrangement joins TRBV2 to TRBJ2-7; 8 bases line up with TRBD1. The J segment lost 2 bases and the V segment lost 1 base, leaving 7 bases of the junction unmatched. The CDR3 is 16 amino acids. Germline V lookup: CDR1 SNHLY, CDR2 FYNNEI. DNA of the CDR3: TGTGCCAGCAGTGAAGTAGGCAGGGGGCGCGCCTACGAGCAGTACTTC. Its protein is CASSEVGRGRAYEQYF.

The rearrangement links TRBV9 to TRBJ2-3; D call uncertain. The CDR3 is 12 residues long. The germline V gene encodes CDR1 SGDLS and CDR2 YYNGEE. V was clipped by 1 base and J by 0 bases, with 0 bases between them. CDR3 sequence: CASSVSTDTQYF. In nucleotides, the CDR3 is TGTGCCAGCAGCGTAAGCACAGATACGCAGTATTTT. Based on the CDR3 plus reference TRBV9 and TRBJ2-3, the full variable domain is DSGVTQTPKHLITATGQRVTLRCSPRSGDLSVYWYQQSLDQGLQFLIQYYNGEERAKGNILERFSAQQFPDLHSELNLSSLELGDSALYFCASSVSTDTQYFGPGTRLTVL.

This CDR3 is CASGTLYGYTF. Here the CDR3 DNA reads TGTGCCAGCGGGACACTCTATGGCTACACCTTC. The V and J genes are TRBV28 and TRBJ1-2; a possible D gene is TRBD1 (6 bases). Trimming took off 8 bases at V and 4 bases at J, with 8 bases between the two ends. The germline V gene encodes CDR1 MDHEN and CDR2 SYDVKM. The CDR3 contains 11 residues.

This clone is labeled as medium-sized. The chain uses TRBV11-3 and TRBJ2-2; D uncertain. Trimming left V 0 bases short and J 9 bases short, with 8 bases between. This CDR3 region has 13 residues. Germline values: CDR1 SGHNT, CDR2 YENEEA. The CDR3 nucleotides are TGTGCCAGCAGCTTAGATGAGTCCCGGGAGCTGTTTTTT. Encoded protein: CASSLDESRELFF. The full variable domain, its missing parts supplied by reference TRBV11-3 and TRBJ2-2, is EAGVVQSPRYKIIEKKQPVAFWCNPISGHNTLYWYLQNLGQGPELLIRYENEEAVDDSQLPKDRFSAERLKGVDSTLKIQPAELGDSAVYLCASSLDESRELFFGEGSRLTVL.

CDR3 amino acids: CASSPSAGTEAFF. The CDR3 DNA follows: TGTGCCAGCAGTCCATCTGCGGGCACTGAAGCTTTCTTT. The chain couples TRBV11-2 to TRBJ1-1; D is unresolved. With 6 bases removed from V and 4 bases from J, the gap between germline ends came to 12 bases. Germline V gives CDR1 SGHAT, CDR2 FQNNGV. The CDR3 is made up of 13 amino acids.

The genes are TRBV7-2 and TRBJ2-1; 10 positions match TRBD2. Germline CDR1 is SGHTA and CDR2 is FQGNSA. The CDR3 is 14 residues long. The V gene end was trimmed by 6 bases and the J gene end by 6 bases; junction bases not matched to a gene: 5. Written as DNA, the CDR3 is TGTGCCAGCAGGAAAGCGGGAGGGGGCAATGAGCAGTTCTTC. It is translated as CASRKAGGGNEQFF.

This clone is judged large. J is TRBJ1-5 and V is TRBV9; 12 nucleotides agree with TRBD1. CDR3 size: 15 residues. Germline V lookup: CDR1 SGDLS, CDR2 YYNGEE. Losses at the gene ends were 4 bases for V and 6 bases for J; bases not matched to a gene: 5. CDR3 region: CASSSGQGAGQPQHF. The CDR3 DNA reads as TGTGCCAGCAGCTCGGGACAGGGGGCGGGTCAGCCCCAGCATTTT.

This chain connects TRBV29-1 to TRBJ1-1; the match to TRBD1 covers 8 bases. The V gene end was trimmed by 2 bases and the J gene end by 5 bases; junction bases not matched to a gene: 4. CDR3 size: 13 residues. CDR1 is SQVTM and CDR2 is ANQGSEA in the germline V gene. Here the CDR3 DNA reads TGCAGCGTTGAAAATACAGGGGGGACTGAAGCTTTCTTT. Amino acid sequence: CSVENTGGTEAFF.

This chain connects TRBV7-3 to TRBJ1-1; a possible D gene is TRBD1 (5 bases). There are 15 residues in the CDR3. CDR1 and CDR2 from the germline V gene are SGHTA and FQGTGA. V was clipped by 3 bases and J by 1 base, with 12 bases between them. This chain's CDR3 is CASSLGLSGNTEAFF. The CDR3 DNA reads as TGTGCCAGCAGCTTGGGGCTTAGTGGGAACACTGAAGCTTTCTTT.

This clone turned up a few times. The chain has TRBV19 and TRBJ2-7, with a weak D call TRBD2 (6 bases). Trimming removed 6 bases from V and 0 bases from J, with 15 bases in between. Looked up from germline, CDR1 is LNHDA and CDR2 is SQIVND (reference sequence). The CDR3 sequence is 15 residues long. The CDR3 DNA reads TGTGCCAGTAGCGGCGGGACGTCGAGCTCCTACGAGCAGTACTTC. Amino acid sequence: CASSGGTSSSYEQYF. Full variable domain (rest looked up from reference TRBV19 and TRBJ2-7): DGGITQSPKYLFRKEGQNVTLSCEQNLNHDAMYWYRQDPGQGLRLIYYSQIVNDFQKGDIAEGYSVSREKKESFPLTVTSAQKNPTAFYLCASSGGTSSSYEQYFGPGTRLTVT.

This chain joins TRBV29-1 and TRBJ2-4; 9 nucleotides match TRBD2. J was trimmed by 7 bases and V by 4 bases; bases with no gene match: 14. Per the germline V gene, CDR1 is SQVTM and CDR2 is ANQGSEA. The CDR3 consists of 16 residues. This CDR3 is CSVATSGPLGANIQYF. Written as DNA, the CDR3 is TGCAGCGTTGCTACTAGCGGGCCACTCGGGGCGAACATTCAGTACTTC.

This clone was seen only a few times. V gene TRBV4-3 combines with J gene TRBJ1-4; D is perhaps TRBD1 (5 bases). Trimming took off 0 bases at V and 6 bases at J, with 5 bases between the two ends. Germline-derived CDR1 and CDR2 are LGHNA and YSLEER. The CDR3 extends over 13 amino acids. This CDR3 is CASSQEGDEKLFF. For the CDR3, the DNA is TGCGCCAGCAGCCAAGAGGGGGATGAAAAACTGTTTTTT.

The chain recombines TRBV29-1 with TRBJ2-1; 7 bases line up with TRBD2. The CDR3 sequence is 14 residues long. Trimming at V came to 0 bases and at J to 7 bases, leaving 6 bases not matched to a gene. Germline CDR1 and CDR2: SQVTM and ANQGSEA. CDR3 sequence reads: CSVEDTSGGNEQFF. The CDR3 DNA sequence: TGCAGCGTTGAAGACACCTCCGGGGGGAATGAGCAGTTCTTC.

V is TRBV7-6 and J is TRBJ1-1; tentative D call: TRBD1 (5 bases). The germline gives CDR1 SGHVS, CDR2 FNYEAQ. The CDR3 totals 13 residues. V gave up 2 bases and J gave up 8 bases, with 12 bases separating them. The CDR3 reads CASSLSTGTEAFF. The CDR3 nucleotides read TGTGCCAGCAGCTTAAGTACCGGGACGGAAGCTTTCTTT.

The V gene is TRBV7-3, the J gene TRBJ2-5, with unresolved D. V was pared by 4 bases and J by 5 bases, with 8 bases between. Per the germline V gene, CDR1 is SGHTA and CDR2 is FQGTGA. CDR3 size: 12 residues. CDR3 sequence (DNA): TGTGCCAGCAGCTCGGACGGGGAGACCCAGTACTTC. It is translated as CASSSDGETQYF. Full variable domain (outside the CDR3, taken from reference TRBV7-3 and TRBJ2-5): GAGVSQTPSNKVTEKGKYVELRCDPISGHTALYWYRQSLGQGPEFLIYFQGTGAADDSGLPNDRFFAVRPEGSVSTLKIQRTERGDSAVYLCASSSDGETQYFGPGTRLLVL.

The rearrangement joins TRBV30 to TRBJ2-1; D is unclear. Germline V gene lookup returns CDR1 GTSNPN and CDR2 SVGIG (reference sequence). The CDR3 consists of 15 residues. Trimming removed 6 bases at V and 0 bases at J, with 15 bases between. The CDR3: CACRSGSTSYNEQFF. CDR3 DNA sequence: TGTGCCTGCCGGTCTGGTAGTACCTCCTACAATGAGCAGTTCTTC.

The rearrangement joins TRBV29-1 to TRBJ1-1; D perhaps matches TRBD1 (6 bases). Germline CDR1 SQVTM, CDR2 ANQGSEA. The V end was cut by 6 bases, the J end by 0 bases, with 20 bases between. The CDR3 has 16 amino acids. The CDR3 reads CSVPKRRDTMNTEAFF. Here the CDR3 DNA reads TGCAGCGTACCTAAGCGGCGGGACACCATGAACACTGAAGCTTTCTTT.

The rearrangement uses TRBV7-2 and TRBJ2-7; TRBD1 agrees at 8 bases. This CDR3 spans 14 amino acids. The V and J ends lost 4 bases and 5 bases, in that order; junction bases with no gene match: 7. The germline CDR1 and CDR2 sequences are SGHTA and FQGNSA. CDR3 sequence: CASSSGTGINEQYF. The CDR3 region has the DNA TGTGCCAGCAGCTCCGGGACAGGAATCAACGAGCAGTACTTC.

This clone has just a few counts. CDR3 sequence: CASGGTGIENEKLFF. The DNA for the CDR3 is TGTGCCAGCGGGGGGACAGGGATCGAGAATGAAAAACTGTTTTTT. This sequence joins TRBV28 and TRBJ1-4, with 9 bases fitting TRBD1. J lost 5 bases, V lost 8 bases, and 9 bases had no gene match. This CDR3 has 15 residues. Germline loops: CDR1 MDHEN, CDR2 SYDVKM.